What follows are 13 T cell receptor beta chains derived from one specimen sequenced in a study of post-analysis software for immune sequencing data. Carried by the TCR beta cDNA libraries were unique molecular identifiers. TCRdb itself ran the PCR reads through MiXCR, one entry per CDR3 protein. This table holds hundreds of thousands of distinct CDR3 sequences, roughly 58% found once. Whole-study results and caveats: In patients, about 5 TRBV segments were more frequent than in controls, with TRBV5-6, TRBV5-1 and TRBV20-1 among them.

Their target antigens are unknown. Sequencing input: blood. Every receptor here comes from a girl between 5 and 17 years old with multiple sclerosis.

The rearrangement uses TRBV4-2 and TRBJ1-5; the D is unclear. Germline values: CDR1 LGHNA, CDR2 YNFKEQ. V lost 0 bases to trimming and J lost 1 base, with 10 bases between them. This CDR3 has 16 residues. In DNA, the CDR3 is TGTGCCAGCAGCCAAGATAGTATAGAAAGCAATCAGCCCCAGCATTTT. This sequence encodes CASSQDSIESNQPQHF.

This clonotype was detected only a few times. The CDR3 DNA reads as TGCGCCAGCAGCGCCCATCAGGGGAACTACGAGCAGTACTTC. Translated: CASSAHQGNYEQYF. The chain links TRBV4-1 to TRBJ2-7; D perhaps matches TRBD1 (6 bases). This CDR3 comprises 14 residues. Germline CDR1 and CDR2: MGHRA and YSYEKL. The V and J ends lost 5 bases and 3 bases respectively, with 14 bases between them.

This clonotype was seen a few times. This sequence joins TRBV5-5 and TRBJ1-4, with a possible D match to TRBD1 (6 bases). Trimming cost V 1 base and J 6 bases, with 10 bases left between them. CDR3 size: 14 residues. CDR1 and CDR2 from the germline V gene are SGHKS and YYEKEE (reference sequence). The CDR3 sequence: CASSLTGMDEKLFF. The DNA for the CDR3 is TGTGCCAGCAGCTTGACAGGGATGGATGAAAAACTGTTTTTT.

V is TRBV10-3 and J is TRBJ2-5; the D gene is possibly TRBD2 (5 bases). Gene TRBJ2-1 matches the end of the DNA better, so the J call may be wrong. Looked up from germline, CDR1 is ENHRY and CDR2 is SYGVKD. This CDR3 is 13 amino acids long. Here the CDR3 DNA reads TGTGCCATCAGTCCCGGACTCCAAGAGACCCAGTTCTTC. This translates into CAISPGLQETQFF.

The rearrangement joins TRBV5-1 to TRBJ1-2; the match to TRBD1 covers 10 bases. The CDR3 runs 16 residues. V shed 3 bases and J 8 bases; nucleotides not matched to a gene: 13. Germline-derived CDR1 and CDR2 are SGHRS and YFSETQ. The CDR3 reads CASSSTDGDRGKGYTF. The CDR3 bases are TGCGCCAGCAGCTCCACAGATGGGGACAGGGGAAAGGGCTACACCTTC.

The V call is TRBV4-1, the J call TRBJ2-3, with 9 bases aligning to TRBD2. The V segment lost 1 base and the J segment 6 bases; nucleotides outside the gene matches: 14. Germline V lookup: CDR1 MGHRA, CDR2 YSYEKL. This CDR3 comprises 18 residues. The CDR3 nucleotides read TGCGCCAGCAGCCAAGGCCCCCTAGCGGGGAACGTTCTCGATACGCAGTATTTT. This translates into CASSQGPLAGNVLDTQYF.

This rearrangement joins TRBV5-1 to TRBJ2-1; the match to TRBD2 covers 8 bases. The CDR3 covers 15 residues. CDR1 and CDR2 from the germline V gene are SGHRS and YFSETQ. Germline trimming cut 4 bases from V and 6 bases from J; bases unmatched to any gene: 9. The CDR3 nucleotides are TGCGCCAGCAGCGGGGCTAGCGGGCGGGCCAATGAGCAGTTCTTC. Its protein product is CASSGASGRANEQFF.

The rearrangement uses TRBV29-1 and TRBJ2-7; a possible D gene is TRBD1 (5 bases). The CDR3 consists of 12 residues. The V and J ends lost 5 bases and 6 bases respectively, with 14 bases between them. Germline assignment: CDR1 SQVTM and CDR2 ANQGSEA. CDR3 sequence (DNA): TGCAGCGTTCATACAGGCTCGACCGAGCAGTACTTC. Its protein is CSVHTGSTEQYF.

This chain uses TRBV20-1 with TRBJ2-3; 12 bases are a match to TRBD2. The germline CDR1 and CDR2 sequences are DFQATT and SNEGSKA (reference sequence). J lost 12 bases, V lost 1 base, and 8 bases had no gene match. The CDR3 totals 14 residues. The CDR3, as DNA: TGCAGTGCTAGAGGGACTAGCGGGGACCCCCCACAGTATTTT. It is translated as CSARGTSGDPPQYF.

In the case of this clonotype: A much bigger clone sits one base away, suggesting this may be a read error. The chain employs TRBV29-1 and TRBJ2-7; possibly TRBD2 for D (6 bases). V lost 7 bases to trimming and J lost 2 bases, with 18 bases between them. Germline-derived CDR1 and CDR2 are SQVTM and ANQGSEA. This CDR3 comprises 14 residues. The CDR3 DNA reads TGCAGCGCCTCGGACTTCGGGAGCCCCTACGAGCAGTACTTC. Protein: CSASDFGSPYEQYF.

The chain carries TRBV27 and TRBJ1-1, with D perhaps TRBD1 (6 bases). Germline lookup yields CDR1 MNHEY and CDR2 SMNVEV (reference sequence). There are 12 residues in the CDR3. V was trimmed by 6 bases and J by 5 bases, leaving 10 bases between them. In DNA, the CDR3 is TGTGCCAGCAGCCCAGGGGAGACTGAAGCTTTCTTT. Its translation: CASSPGETEAFF.

There are a few counts of this clonotype. The CDR3 DNA reads TGTGCCATCAGTACAGGGGTCCACGAGCAGTACTTC. Its translation is CAISTGVHEQYF. This chain links TRBV10-3 with TRBJ2-7; 7 nucleotides match TRBD1. The length of the CDR3 is 12 residues. The trim removed 5 bases at V and 5 bases at J, leaving 3 bases unmatched. CDR1 and CDR2 from the germline V gene are ENHRY and SYGVKD.

The genes are TRBV12-3 or TRBV12-4 and TRBJ2-7, with TRBD2 matching 13 bases. The J call is uncertain, as TRBJ2-5 better fits the DNA end. This CDR3 has 17 residues. In DNA form, the CDR3 reads TGTGCCAGCAGTGCGGGACTAGCGGGAAGAGAGTCTGAGACCCAGTACTTC. Translating it yields CASSAGLAGRESETQYF.